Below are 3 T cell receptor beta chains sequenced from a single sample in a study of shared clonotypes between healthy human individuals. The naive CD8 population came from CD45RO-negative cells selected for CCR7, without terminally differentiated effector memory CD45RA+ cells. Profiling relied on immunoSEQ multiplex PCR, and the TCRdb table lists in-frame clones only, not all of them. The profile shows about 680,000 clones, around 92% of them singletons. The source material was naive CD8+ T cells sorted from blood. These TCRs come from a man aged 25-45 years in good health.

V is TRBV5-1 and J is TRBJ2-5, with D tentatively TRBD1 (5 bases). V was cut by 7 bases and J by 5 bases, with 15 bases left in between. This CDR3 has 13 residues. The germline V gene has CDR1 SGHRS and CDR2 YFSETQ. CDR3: CASCSGLDETQYF. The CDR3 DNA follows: TGCGCCAGCTGCTCAGGGCTCGATGAGACCCAGTACTTC.

The CDR3, as DNA: TGTGCCAGCAGCCCCCGAGGGACAGGTAAGTACTTC. Its protein is CASSPRGTGKYF. V and J are TRBV7-2 and TRBJ2-7, with 8 bases identical to TRBD1. With 5 bases clipped from V and 11 bases from J, the junction kept 8 bases outside the gene matches. CDR3 length: 12 amino acids. Per the germline V gene, CDR1 is SGHTA and CDR2 is FQGNSA.

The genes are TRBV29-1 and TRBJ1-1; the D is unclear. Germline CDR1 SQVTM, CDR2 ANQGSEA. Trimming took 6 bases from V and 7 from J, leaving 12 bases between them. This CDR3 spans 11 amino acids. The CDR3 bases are TGCAGCGTCCCGACGGAACGTGAAGCTTTCTTT. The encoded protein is CSVPTEREAFF. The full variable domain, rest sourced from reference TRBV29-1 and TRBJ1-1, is SAVISQKPSRDICQRGTSLTIQCQVDSQVTMMFWYRQQPGQSLTLIATANQGSEATYESGFVIDKFPISRPNLTFSTLTVSNMSPEDSSIYLCSVPTEREAFFGQGTRLTVV.